This T cell receptor beta chain was recovered during a study of CD8 T cells in ankylosing spondylitis. Study-wide findings and caveats: Significant enrichment of disease-linked clones was reported in matched ankylosing spondylitis synovial fluid. What appeared characteristic of ankylosing spondylitis blood was a TCR beta motif of several highly homologous variants. In synovial fluid and blood from reactive arthritis, some motif variants were previously reported.

This clonotype was seen ten or more times. Its target is unknown. Libraries of TCR beta came from quantitative 5'-RACE with molecular barcodes. TCRdb re-analysed the 5' RACE reads in MiXCR, keeping a single row per CDR3 protein. Found here are 700,000 to 850,000 distinct CDR3 sequences, 12% of them singletons; the top ten hold about 0.49%. Germline CDR1 and CDR2: MNHNS and SASEGT. J was trimmed by 1 base and V by 7 bases; bases with no gene match: 9. This CDR3 contains 16 residues. This chain uses TRBV6-1 with TRBJ2-1, with 8 bases that match TRBD2. The material sequenced was blood, either unsorted or a sorted T cell fraction (not recorded which). The clonotype comes from a male donor with ankylosing spondylitis. The CDR3 loop reads CASTAGGHYSYNEQFF. The CDR3 bases are TGTGCCAGCACGGCGGGGGGTCACTATTCCTACAATGAGCAGTTCTTC.